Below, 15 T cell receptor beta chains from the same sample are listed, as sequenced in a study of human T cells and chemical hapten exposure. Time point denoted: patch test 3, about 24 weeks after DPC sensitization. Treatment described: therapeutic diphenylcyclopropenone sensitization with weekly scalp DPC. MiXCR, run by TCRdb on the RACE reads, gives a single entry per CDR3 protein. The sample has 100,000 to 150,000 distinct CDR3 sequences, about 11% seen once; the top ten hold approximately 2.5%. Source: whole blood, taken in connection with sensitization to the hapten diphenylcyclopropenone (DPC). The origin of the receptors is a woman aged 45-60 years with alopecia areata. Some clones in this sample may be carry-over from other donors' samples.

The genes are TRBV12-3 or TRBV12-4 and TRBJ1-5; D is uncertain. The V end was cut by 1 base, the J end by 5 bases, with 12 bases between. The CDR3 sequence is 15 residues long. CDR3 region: CASSLGSSVDQPQHF. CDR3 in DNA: TGTGCCAGCAGTTTAGGTTCCTCAGTTGATCAGCCCCAGCATTTT.

CDR3 amino acids: CASSEEPGLRWDYGYTF. CDR3 DNA sequence: TGTGCCAGCAGTGAAGAGCCAGGGTTGAGGTGGGACTATGGCTACACCTTC. The V gene is TRBV6-1, the J gene TRBJ1-2; tentatively, D is TRBD1 (5 bases). The CDR3 loop spans 17 amino acids. Germline CDR1 and CDR2: MNHNS and SASEGT. Deletions cut 1 base from V and 3 bases from J, with 18 bases between.

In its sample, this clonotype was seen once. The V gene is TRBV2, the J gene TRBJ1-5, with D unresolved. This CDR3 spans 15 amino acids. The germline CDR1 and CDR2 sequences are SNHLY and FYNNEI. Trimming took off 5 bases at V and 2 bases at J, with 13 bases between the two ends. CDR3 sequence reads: CASSSLSWGNQPQHF. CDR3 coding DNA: TGTGCCAGCAGTTCCCTGTCATGGGGCAATCAGCCCCAGCATTTT.

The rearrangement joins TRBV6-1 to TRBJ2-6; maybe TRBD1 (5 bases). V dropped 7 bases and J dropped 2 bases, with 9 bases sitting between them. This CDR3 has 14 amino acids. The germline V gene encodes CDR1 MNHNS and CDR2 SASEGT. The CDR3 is CASIIGAGANVLTF. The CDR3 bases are TGTGCCAGCATTATAGGGGCTGGGGCCAACGTCCTGACTTTC.

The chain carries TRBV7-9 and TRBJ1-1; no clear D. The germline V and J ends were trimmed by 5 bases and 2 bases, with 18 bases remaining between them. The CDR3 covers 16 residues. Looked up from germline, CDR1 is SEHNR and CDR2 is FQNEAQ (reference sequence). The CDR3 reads CASSPFLAQLNTEAFF. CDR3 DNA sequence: TGTGCCAGCAGCCCCTTCCTTGCTCAGCTAAACACTGAAGCTTTCTTT.

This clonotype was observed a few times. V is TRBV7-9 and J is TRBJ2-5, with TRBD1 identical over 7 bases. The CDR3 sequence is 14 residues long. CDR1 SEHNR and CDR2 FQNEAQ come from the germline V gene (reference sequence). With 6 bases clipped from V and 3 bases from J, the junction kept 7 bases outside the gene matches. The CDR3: CASRSSGTEETQYF. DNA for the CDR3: TGTGCCAGCAGGTCATCCGGGACAGAAGAGACCCAGTACTTC.

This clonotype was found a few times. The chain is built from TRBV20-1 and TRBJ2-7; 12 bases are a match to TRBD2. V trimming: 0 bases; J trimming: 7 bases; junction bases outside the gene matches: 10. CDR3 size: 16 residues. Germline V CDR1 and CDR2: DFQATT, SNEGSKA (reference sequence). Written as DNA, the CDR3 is TGCAGTGCTAGAGATTTCCGACTAGCGGGAGCGAATGAGCAGTACTTC. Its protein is CSARDFRLAGANEQYF.

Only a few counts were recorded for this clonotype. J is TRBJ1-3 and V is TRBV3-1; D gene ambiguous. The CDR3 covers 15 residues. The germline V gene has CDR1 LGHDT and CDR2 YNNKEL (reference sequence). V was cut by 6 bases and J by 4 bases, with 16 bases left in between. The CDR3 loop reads CASRQEGSLGNTIYF. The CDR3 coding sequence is TGTGCCAGCAGGCAGGAGGGTAGCCTAGGAAACACCATATATTTT.

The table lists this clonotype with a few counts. CDR3 bases: TGTGCCAGCACCACCCGAAGGGGCACAGATACGCAGTATTTT. Its translation is CASTTRRGTDTQYF. The V call is TRBV28, the J call TRBJ2-3; D call uncertain. CDR1 MDHEN and CDR2 SYDVKM come from the germline V gene. CDR3 length: 14 residues. V lost 7 bases to trimming and J lost 1 base, with 12 bases between them.

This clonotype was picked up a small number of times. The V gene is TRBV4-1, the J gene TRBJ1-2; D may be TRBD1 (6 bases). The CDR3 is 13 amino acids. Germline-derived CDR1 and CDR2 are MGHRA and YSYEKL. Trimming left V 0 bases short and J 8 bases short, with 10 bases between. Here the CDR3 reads CASSQDTGNGYTF. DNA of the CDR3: TGCGCCAGCAGCCAAGATACAGGGAACGGCTACACCTTC.

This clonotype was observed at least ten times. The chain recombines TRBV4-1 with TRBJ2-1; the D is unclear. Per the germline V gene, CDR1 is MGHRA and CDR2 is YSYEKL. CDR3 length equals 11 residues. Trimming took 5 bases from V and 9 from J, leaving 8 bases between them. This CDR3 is CASSSYREQFF. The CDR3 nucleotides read TGCGCCAGCAGCTCCTACCGTGAGCAGTTCTTC.

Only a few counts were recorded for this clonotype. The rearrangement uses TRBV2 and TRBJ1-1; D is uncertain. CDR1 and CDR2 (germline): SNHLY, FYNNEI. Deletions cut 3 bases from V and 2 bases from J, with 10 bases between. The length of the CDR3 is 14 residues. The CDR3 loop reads CASSDGPLNTEAFF. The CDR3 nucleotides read TGTGCCAGCAGTGATGGACCGCTAAACACTGAAGCTTTCTTT.

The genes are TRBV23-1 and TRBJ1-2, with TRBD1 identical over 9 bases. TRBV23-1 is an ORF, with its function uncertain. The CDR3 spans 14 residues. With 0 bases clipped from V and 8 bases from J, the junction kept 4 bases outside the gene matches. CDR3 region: CASSQSGTGPGYTF. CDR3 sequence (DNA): TGCGCCAGCAGTCAATCCGGGACAGGGCCCGGCTACACCTTC.

CDR3 residues: CSGMWGGGTEAFF. DNA of the CDR3: TGCAGCGGGATGTGGGGCGGGGGCACTGAAGCTTTCTTT. This chain uses TRBV29-1 with TRBJ1-1; D may be TRBD1 (5 bases). Deletions cut 7 bases from V and 4 bases from J, with 16 bases between. From germline, CDR1 is SQVTM and CDR2 ANQGSEA. The CDR3 has 13 residues.

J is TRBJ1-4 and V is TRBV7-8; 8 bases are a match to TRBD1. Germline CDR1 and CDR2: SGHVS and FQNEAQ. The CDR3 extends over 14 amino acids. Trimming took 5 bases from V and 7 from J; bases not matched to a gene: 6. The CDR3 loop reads CASSLDRVGEKLFF. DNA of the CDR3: TGTGCCAGCAGCCTGGACAGGGTGGGTGAAAAACTGTTTTTT.